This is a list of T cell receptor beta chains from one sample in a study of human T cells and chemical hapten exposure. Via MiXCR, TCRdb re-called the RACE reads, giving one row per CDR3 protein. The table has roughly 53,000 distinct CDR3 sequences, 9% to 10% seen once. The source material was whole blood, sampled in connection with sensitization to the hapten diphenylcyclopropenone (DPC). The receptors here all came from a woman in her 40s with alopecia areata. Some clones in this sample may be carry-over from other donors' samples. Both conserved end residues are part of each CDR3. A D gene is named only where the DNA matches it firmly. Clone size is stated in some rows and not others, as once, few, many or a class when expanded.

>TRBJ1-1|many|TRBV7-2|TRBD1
TGTGCCAGCAGCTATCGAGGGGGCGCCCGGCTTATTAACACTGAAGCTTTCTTT
CASSYRGGARLINTEAFF
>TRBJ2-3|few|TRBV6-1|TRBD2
TGTGCCAGCAGTGACGCCAGACTAGCGGGATCCACAGATACGCAGTATTTT
CASSDARLAGSTDTQYF
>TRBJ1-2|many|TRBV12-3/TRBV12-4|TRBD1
TGTGCCAGCAGTACAGGGGGGCGATATGGCTACACCTTC
CASSTGGRYGYTF
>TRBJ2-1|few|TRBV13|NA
TGTGCCAGCACCATGGTGGGGAGCTACAATGAGCAGTTCTTC
CASTMVGSYNEQFF
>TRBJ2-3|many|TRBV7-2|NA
TGTGCCAGCAGCTTTAGACTCAACACAGATACGCAGTATTTT
CASSFRLNTDTQYF
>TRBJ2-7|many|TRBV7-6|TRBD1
TGTGCCAGCAGCCTGCGCGAGGGGGCGGACGAGCAGTACTTC
CASSLREGADEQYF
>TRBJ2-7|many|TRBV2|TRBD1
TGTGCCAGCGGGGACAGGGAGCAGTACTTC
CASGDREQYF
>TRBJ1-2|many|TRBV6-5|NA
TGTGCCAGCAGTATTCGGGCCGGAACCAACTATGGCTACACCTTC
CASSIRAGTNYGYTF
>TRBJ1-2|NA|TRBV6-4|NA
TGTGCCAGCAGTGAGGAAGGGGGGGCTAACTATGGCTACACCTTC
CASSEEGGANYGYTF
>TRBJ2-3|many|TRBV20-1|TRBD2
TGCAGTGTACTAGCGACCAGCACAGATACGCAGTATTTT
CSVLATSTDTQYF
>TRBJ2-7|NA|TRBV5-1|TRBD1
TGCGCCAGCAGCGCCAAACCGGACAGGGACTCCTACGAGCAGTACTTC
CASSAKPDRDSYEQYF
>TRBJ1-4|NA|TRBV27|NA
TGTGCCAGCAGGTTCCAGGGCGGTGAAAAACTGTTTTTT
CASRFQGGEKLFF
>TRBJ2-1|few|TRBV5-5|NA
TGTGCCAGCAGCTTGGGGGTACCTATAGTCCTATTCAATGAGCAGTTCTTC
CASSLGVPIVLFNEQFF
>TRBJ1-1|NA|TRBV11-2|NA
TGTGCCAGCAGCCCAACAGTGGCGGGGAACACTGAAGCTTTCTTT
CASSPTVAGNTEAFF
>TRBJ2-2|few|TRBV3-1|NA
TGTGCCAGCAGCCAAGAGTCGCTAGCGAACACCGGGGAGCTGTTTTTT
CASSQESLANTGELFF
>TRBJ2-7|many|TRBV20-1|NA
TGCAGTGCCACCCCGAGAGACCTTCCTTACTTC
CSATPRDLPYF
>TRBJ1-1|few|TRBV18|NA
TGTGCCAGCTCACCACGACTCTTAGGACAGACTGAAGCTTTCTTT
CASSPRLLGQTEAFF
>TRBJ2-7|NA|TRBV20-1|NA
TGCAGTGCTAGATCTAGCACCCTTGCCGAGCAGTACTTC
CSARSSTLAEQYF
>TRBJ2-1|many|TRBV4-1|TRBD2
TGCGCCAGCAGCCAAGTCGTGGGCTTAGCGGGGGCCGCTGGAGTGTACAATGAGCAGTTCTTC
CASSQVVGLAGAAGVYNEQFF
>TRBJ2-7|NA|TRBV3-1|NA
TGTGCCAGCAGCCAAGAACGGACCCGCTCCTACGAGCAGTACTTC
CASSQERTRSYEQYF
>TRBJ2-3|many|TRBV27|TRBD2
TGTGCCAGCAGTTTAGGCGGGAGAGGGGATACGCAGTATTTT
CASSLGGRGDTQYF
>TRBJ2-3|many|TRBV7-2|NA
TGTGCCAGCAGCCGCAGAACGGGGGGCACAGATACGCAGTATTTT
CASSRRTGGTDTQYF
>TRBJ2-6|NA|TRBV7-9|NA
TGTGCCAGCAGCTTAGGACGTAGCTCTGGGGCCAACGTCCTGACTTTC
CASSLGRSSGANVLTF
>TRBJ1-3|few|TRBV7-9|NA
TGTGCCTCCACAGGGCGCTCTGGAAACACCATATATTTT
CASTGRSGNTIYF
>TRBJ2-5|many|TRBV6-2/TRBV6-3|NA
TGTGCCAGCAGTTTCTCCGGGACTGAAGAGACCCAGTACTTC
CASSFSGTEETQYF
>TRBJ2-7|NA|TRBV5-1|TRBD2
TGCGCCAGCAGCCCTCCGGGAGGGTTCCCCTCCTACGAGCAGTACTTC
CASSPPGGFPSYEQYF
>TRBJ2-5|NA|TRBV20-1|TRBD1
TGCAGTGCTAGAGACCGGACAGGCACAACAGGGGAGACCCAGTACTTC
CSARDRTGTTGETQYF
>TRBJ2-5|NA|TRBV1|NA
TGCACCAGCAGCCAAAGGGATGGCAGTCCGTACCAAGAGACCCAGTACTTC
CTSSQRDGSPYQETQYF
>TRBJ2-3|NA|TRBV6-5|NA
TGTGCCAGCAGTCCTCAGAGACCTAGCACAGATACGCAGTATTTT
CASSPQRPSTDTQYF
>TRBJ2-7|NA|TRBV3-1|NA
TGTGCCAGCAGCCAAGGGTACGAGCAGTACTTC
CASSQGYEQYF
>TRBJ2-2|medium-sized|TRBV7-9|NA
TGTGCCAGCAGCCCCCGGCCCGGGGAGCTGTTTTTT
CASSPRPGELFF
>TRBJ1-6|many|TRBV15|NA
TGTGCCACCAGCAGAGAGATGGCCGCTTCACCCCTCCACTTT
CATSREMAASPLHF
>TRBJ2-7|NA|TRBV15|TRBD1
TGTGCCATTCGCCGGGACAGGGGTTTCAACGAGCAGTACTTC
CAIRRDRGFNEQYF
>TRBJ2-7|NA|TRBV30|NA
TGTGCCTGGAATAGGTGGCAGGGTAGCAACGAGCAGTACTTC
CAWNRWQGSNEQYF
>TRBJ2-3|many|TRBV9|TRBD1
TGTGCCAGCAGCCCAGGGGGCCTGGTCGATACGCAGTATTTT
CASSPGGLVDTQYF
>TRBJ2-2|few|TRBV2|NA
TGTGCCAGCAGTGAAAACTCGGTCACCGGGGAGCTGTTTTTT
CASSENSVTGELFF
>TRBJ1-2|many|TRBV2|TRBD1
TGTGCCAGCAGTACAGGGGCATCGAACTATGGCTACACCTTC
CASSTGASNYGYTF
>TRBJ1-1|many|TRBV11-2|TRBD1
TGTGCCAGCAGCCCAAGACAGGGTTCTGGTACTGAAGCTTTCTTT
CASSPRQGSGTEAFF
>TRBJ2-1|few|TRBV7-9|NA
TGTGCCAGCAGCAACCTCCCCGGGACAACTAATGAGCAGTTCTTC
CASSNLPGTTNEQFF
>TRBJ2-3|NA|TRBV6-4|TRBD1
TGTGTCAGCAGCGTAGGGACAGGGGGAGATACGCAGTATTTT
CVSSVGTGGDTQYF
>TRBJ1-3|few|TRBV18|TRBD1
TGTGCCAGCTCCCTGGACAGGGCCGGCGTAAACACCATATATTTT
CASSLDRAGVNTIYF
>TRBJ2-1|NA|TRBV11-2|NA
TGTGCCAGCAGCTTGGGTTTTGAGCAGTTCTTC
CASSLGFEQFF
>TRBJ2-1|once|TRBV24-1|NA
TGTGCCACCAGTGATACTCTCCCGGGGAATGAGCAGTTCTTC
CATSDTLPGNEQFF
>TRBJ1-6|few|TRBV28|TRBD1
TGTGCCAGCTTGGGGCAGGGGGATTCACCCCTCCACTTT
CASLGQGDSPLHF
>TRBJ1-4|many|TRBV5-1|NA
TGCGCCAGCAGACCGGACATGAATAATGAAAAACTGTTTTTT
CASRPDMNNEKLFF
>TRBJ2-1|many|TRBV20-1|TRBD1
TGCAGTGCTAGAGATCTCGGTGTCCGGGACAGCCTGTACAATGAGCAGTTCTTC
CSARDLGVRDSLYNEQFF
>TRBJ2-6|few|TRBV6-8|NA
TGTGCCAGCAGTTACTCAAGGACTAATGGCGCGGTTTCTGGGGCCAACGTCCTGACTTTC
CASSYSRTNGAVSGANVLTF
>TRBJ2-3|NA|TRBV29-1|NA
TGCAGCGTCCTACAGGAGAACACAGATACGCAGTATTTT
CSVLQENTDTQYF
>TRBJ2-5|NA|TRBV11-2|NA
TGTGCCAGCAGCTTACAAGGGACCAGAACCCCCTGGGAGACCCAGTACTTC
CASSLQGTRTPWETQYF
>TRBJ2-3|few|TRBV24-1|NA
TGTGCCACCAGCGGACCTTTCCGGACAGATACGCAGTATTTT
CATSGPFRTDTQYF
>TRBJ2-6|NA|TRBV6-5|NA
TGTGCCAGCAGTCCCAGTATCCTTCAGGGGGCCAACGTCCTGACTTTC
CASSPSILQGANVLTF
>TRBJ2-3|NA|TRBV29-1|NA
TGCAGCGTTGTTAAGGATCGTACGCAGTATTTT
CSVVKDRTQYF